This T cell receptor beta chain was sequenced for a study of T cells after yellow fever vaccination. Study details: SMART-Seq v4 Ultra Low Input prepared the low-cell-number fractions. Notes on the study in general: Detected again after the booster were most primary-vaccination clones, at 96% CD4 and approximately 87% CD8. Across the CD4 and CD8 compartments, a small share of clonotypes was present in both.

Template-switching 5'RACE yielded the TCR cDNA; a universal primer site and UMIs were added in the process. MiXCR, applied by TCRdb to the 5' RACE reads, yields one record per CDR3 protein. The data show approximately 150,000 distinct CDR3 sequences, 7.7% seen once. The table lists this clonotype with many counts. The target antigen is unknown. This CDR3 has 14 residues. Per the germline V gene, CDR1 is MNHEY and CDR2 is SMNVEV (reference sequence). The V end lost 4 bases, the J end lost 0 bases, and 9 bases lay between the germline ends. The clonotype was recovered from a man aged 25 to 40 who received the YFV17D yellow fever vaccine. V usage is TRBV27 and J usage is TRBJ1-1, with unresolved D. The sequencing here drew on CD4+ T cells sorted from PBMCs, taken 5 days after the yellow fever booster vaccination. DNA for the CDR3: TGTGCCAGCAGTTCCTCGGAGGTGAACACTGAAGCTTTCTTT. Its protein product is CASSSSEVNTEAFF.